This entry is about one T cell receptor (beta chain). No antigen is known for it. From cysteine to phenylalanine, the CDR3 is 15 amino acids long. DNA was not recorded. These data come from a study of T cells expressing NK-cell markers (TCRdb year 2020). The study in broad terms: TCR beta-chain repertoires were profiled in sorted CD3+CD56+NKG2C+, CD3+CD56+NKG2C- and CD3+CD56-NKG2C+ T-cell subsets from fewer than 10 donors. Among the eight sequenced donors, seven were HCMV-seropositive and one was HCMV-seronegative. Randomly selected healthy volunteers, three men and five women, were used as the eight sequenced donors. The libraries were sequenced on Illumina HiSeq 2000/2500, MiSeq or NextSeq, producing 2 x 150 bp reads.

The sequencing machine was an Illumina HiSeq 2000. TCR beta cDNA libraries were made by 5'RACE template switching that added a universal primer site and unique molecular identifiers. Synthesis of cDNA was primed from the TCR beta constant segment and was followed by two consecutive PCR amplification steps. As for the authors' bioinformatics: MIGEC handled demultiplexing of the reads and grouping by UMI, while MiTCR was used to assemble and quantify clonotypes. To exclude erroneous sequences, only TCR cDNA sequences supported by at least two reads were retained. The tcR package was used for downstream repertoire analysis, with clonotypes matched between fractions based on CDR3 nucleotide sequence plus V segment. VDJmatch was used to annotate antigen specificity against VDJdb, with one amino acid substitution in CDR3 allowed. Each CDR3 protein sequence appears as one entry after TCRdb reprocessed the reads, and no DNA is included. The V and J calls follow TCRdb's processing rather than the paper's. The sample table includes 150,000 to 200,000 distinct CDR3 sequences. 20% to 25% of the sample is taken by the ten largest.

Beyond this particular receptor, the publication reports: Those dominant clonotypes were again the most abundant among CD3+CD56-NKG2C+ cells in a few donors, at roughly 25-65%. In more than five donors, the dominant CD3+CD56+NKG2C+ clonotypes were found to rank among the top 10 CD8+ clonotypes and to make up roughly 1.0-7.5% of CD8+ T cells. Whether the expanded NKG2C-expressing T cell clones were specific for HCMV antigens was left unclear.

A commercial ELISA kit detecting HCMV-specific IgG in serum was used to determine HCMV serostatus. Peripheral blood mononuclear cells were isolated from blood by Ficoll density gradient centrifugation. This clonotype was sampled from a man aged 18-75 years in good health. Sequencing was performed on blood T cells: a sorted CD56 or NKG2C T cell subset, CD4+ or CD8+ T cells, or bulk PBMC T cells (not recorded which). Rearrangement joined TRBV12-3 or TRBV12-4 to TRBJ1-4; TCRdb picks TRBD1, but there is no DNA to check that call. The CDR3 reads as follows: CASSSPGDANEKLFF.